Below, 8 T cell receptor beta chains from the same sample are listed, as sequenced in a study of chemoradiotherapy in HPV16-positive cancers. Data came from immunoSEQ multiplex PCR; TCRdb stores just in-frame clones and leaves some out. The data hold over 6,000 clones, with approximately 91% observed a single time. Sequenced here: tumor tissue, sampled from a patient who underwent chemoradiotherapy. These receptors all come from a human donor with HPV-associated anogenital cancer.

V gene TRBV4-2 combines with J gene TRBJ1-1; D is undetermined. V was cut by 4 bases and J by 0 bases, with 6 bases left in between. The CDR3 sequence is 13 residues long. CDR1 and CDR2 from the germline V gene are LGHNA and YNFKEQ. CDR3 sequence reads: CASSRNMNTEAFF. The CDR3 region has the DNA TGTGCCAGCAGCCGAAACATGAACACTGAAGCTTTCTTT.

The count of this clone is one. This chain joins TRBV5-1 and TRBJ2-5; TRBD1 might be the D (5 bases). The CDR3 is 15 amino acids. Germline assignment: CDR1 SGHRS and CDR2 YFSETQ. The V end lost 4 bases, the J end lost 4 bases, and 17 bases lay between the germline ends. For the CDR3, the DNA is TGCGCCAGCAGCATAAGCACAGGCCGGTTAGAGACCCAGTACTTC. Translated: CASSISTGRLETQYF.

The V gene is TRBV7-2, the J gene TRBJ2-1; D is uncertain. This CDR3 contains 16 residues. Trimming took off 0 bases at V and 3 bases at J, with 12 bases between the two ends. Per the germline V gene, CDR1 is SGHTA and CDR2 is FQGNSA. CDR3 DNA: TGTGCCAGCAGCTTAGCGACCGGTACGATCTACAATGAGCAGTTCTTC. Translating gives CASSLATGTIYNEQFF.

This clone has just a few counts. V and J are TRBV18 and TRBJ1-2, with 7 bases identical to TRBD1. CDR1 is KGHSH, CDR2 LQKENI, per germline. V lost 1 base to trimming and J lost 8 bases; unmatched junction nucleotides: 7. CDR3 size: 14 residues. This chain's CDR3 is CASSPLEGARGYTF. The CDR3 region has the DNA TGTGCCAGCTCACCACTTGAGGGGGCGCGAGGCTACACCTTC.

The chain combines TRBV7-3 with TRBJ2-2; D is perhaps TRBD1 (5 bases). The CDR3 has 17 amino acids. V lost 1 base, J lost 0 bases, and 12 bases lay in between. Germline assignment: CDR1 SGHTA and CDR2 FQGTGA. The chain's CDR3 is CASSLNPAGSNTGELFF. The CDR3 region has the DNA TGTGCCAGCAGCTTAAACCCTGCAGGGTCGAACACCGGGGAGCTGTTTTTT.

This chain uses TRBV6-6 with TRBJ2-7; D remains ambiguous. The germline gives CDR1 MNHNY, CDR2 SVGAGI (reference sequence). The CDR3 consists of 14 residues. The germline V and J ends were trimmed by 3 bases and 2 bases, with 11 bases remaining between them. The DNA of the CDR3 is TGTGCCAGCAGTTATACCGGGCTAGCCTACGAGCAGTACGTC. Translation: CASSYTGLAYEQYV.

This chain connects TRBV5-1 to TRBJ1-1; D unclear. CDR1 is SGHRS, CDR2 YFSETQ, per germline. The CDR3 sequence is 14 residues long. The ends were cut back, 2 bases at V and 0 bases at J, with 8 bases in the middle. CDR3 sequence: CASSFGVVNTEAFF. CDR3 coding DNA: TGCGCCAGCAGCTTCGGGGTGGTGAACACTGAAGCTTTCTTT.

The chain has TRBV11-2 and TRBJ2-7, with D perhaps TRBD1 (6 bases). The CDR3 contains 16 residues. CDR1 and CDR2 from the germline V gene are SGHAT and FQNNGV. With 0 bases removed from V and 3 bases from J, the gap between germline ends came to 15 bases. CDR3 region: CASSLDVQGLIYEQYF. In nucleotides, the CDR3 is TGTGCCAGCAGCTTAGATGTACAGGGTCTAATCTACGAGCAGTACTTC.